Below, 29 T cell receptor beta chains from the same sample are listed, as sequenced in a study of sequential checkpoint blockade in melanoma. Assay used: immunoSEQ multiplex PCR; TCRdb lists only in-frame clones, some missing. The table shows 25,000 to 35,000 clones, with under 85% occurring only once. Indicated treatment: randomized to nivolumab then ipilimumab (arm A) or the reverse (arm B). The sequencing used CD8+ T cells sorted from blood (inferred from file names), collected from a patient given nivolumab and ipilimumab in sequence. These TCRs come from a human donor with melanoma.

The chain uses TRBV4-1 and TRBJ2-1; maybe TRBD2 (5 bases). CDR3 length equals 16 residues. Germline values: CDR1 MGHRA, CDR2 YSYEKL. V shed 4 bases and J shed 8 bases, with 21 bases lying between them. The CDR3 sequence: CASSPRSTRATDEQFF. The CDR3 DNA follows: TGCGCCAGCAGCCCGCGAAGTACTAGGGCGACGGATGAGCAGTTCTTC.

The chain's CDR3 is CASSVQGRLFF. In DNA, the CDR3 is TGTGCCAGTAGTGTACAGGGGAGGTTGTTTTTT. The rearrangement uses TRBV19 and TRBJ1-4; TRBD1 matches 7 bases. CDR1 is LNHDA and CDR2 is SQIVND in the germline V gene (reference sequence). V shed 5 bases, J shed 15 bases, and the junction held 6 bases outside the gene matches. This CDR3 is built from 11 residues.

This chain connects TRBV29-1 to TRBJ1-1; 7 positions agree with TRBD1. The germline gives CDR1 SQVTM, CDR2 ANQGSEA. The V and J ends lost 7 bases and 4 bases, in that order; junction bases with no gene match: 6. The CDR3 contains 12 residues. The CDR3 reads CSADTGATEAFF. The DNA of the CDR3 is TGCAGCGCTGATACAGGGGCCACTGAAGCTTTCTTT.

The chain is built from TRBV5-5 and TRBJ2-7, with 10 bases aligning to TRBD2. The CDR3 loop spans 19 amino acids. The V segment lost 2 bases and the J segment 1 base; nucleotides outside the gene matches: 15. The germline V gene encodes CDR1 SGHKS and CDR2 YYEKEE (reference sequence). The CDR3 sequence is CASSLYGSLAGVRSYEQYF. DNA of the CDR3: TGTGCCAGCAGCTTATATGGCAGTCTAGCGGGAGTCCGTTCCTACGAGCAGTACTTC. The full variable domain, in which reference TRBV5-5 and TRBJ2-7 provide the parts outside the CDR3, is DAGVTQSPTHLIKTRGQQVTLRCSPISGHKSVSWYQQVLGQGPQFIFQYYEKEERGRGNFPDRFSARQFPNYSSELNVNALLLGDSALYLCASSLYGSLAGVRSYEQYFGPGTRLTVT.

The chain has TRBV6-5 and TRBJ1-5; D is uncertain. The V gene's germline CDR1 is MNHEY and CDR2 SVGAGI. This CDR3 is 13 amino acids long. Trimming took off 0 bases at V and 4 bases at J, with 4 bases between the two ends. The CDR3 is CASSYSTNQPQHF. Written as DNA, the CDR3 is TGTGCCAGCAGTTACTCGACTAATCAGCCCCAGCATTTT.

This rearrangement joins TRBV27 to TRBJ2-1; 7 nucleotides line up with TRBD1. CDR3 length equals 14 residues. CDR1 and CDR2 (germline): MNHEY, SMNVEV (reference sequence). The V segment lost 5 bases and the J segment 5 bases; nucleotides outside the gene matches: 6. CDR3 amino acids: CASSVQGVNNEQFF. CDR3 coding DNA: TGTGCCAGCAGTGTCCAGGGGGTGAACAATGAGCAGTTCTTC.

The V call is TRBV4-3, the J call TRBJ1-6, with D perhaps TRBD1 (5 bases). V was cut by 0 bases and J by 10 bases, with 16 bases left in between. Germline V lookup: CDR1 LGHNA, CDR2 YSLEER. This CDR3 contains 16 residues. As DNA, the CDR3 is TGCGCCAGCAGCCAAGAGGAGACAGATTTAGGGTCACCCCTCCACTTT. The encoded protein is CASSQEETDLGSPLHF.

The chain uses TRBV11-2 and TRBJ2-7, with 7 bases lining up with TRBD1. V lost 2 bases and J lost 4; bases outside the gene matches: 2. Germline lookup yields CDR1 SGHAT and CDR2 FQNNGV. The CDR3 has 13 amino acids. This CDR3 is CASSLWTGYEQYF. In DNA form, the CDR3 reads TGTGCCAGCAGCTTATGGACAGGTTACGAGCAGTACTTC.

This sequence joins TRBV9 and TRBJ2-3; no firm D call. This CDR3 has 12 amino acids. Germline CDR1 and CDR2: SGDLS and YYNGEE. V lost 4 bases and J 2 bases, leaving 5 bases between the germline ends. The CDR3 reads CASSPNTDTQYF. In nucleotides, the CDR3 is TGTGCCAGCAGCCCCAACACAGATACGCAGTATTTT.

The genes are TRBV6-5 and TRBJ1-1; TRBD1 aligns across 7 bases. The V gene end was trimmed by 4 bases and the J gene end by 6 bases; junction bases not matched to a gene: 2. Germline loops: CDR1 MNHEY, CDR2 SVGAGI. There are 12 residues in the CDR3. This chain's CDR3 is CASSSGTAEAFF. CDR3 DNA sequence: TGTGCCAGCAGTTCCGGGACAGCTGAAGCTTTCTTT.

The chain has TRBV27 and TRBJ2-4; D may be TRBD1 (7 bases). The CDR3 covers 14 residues. With 4 bases removed from V and 9 bases from J, the gap between germline ends came to 16 bases. The V gene's germline CDR1 is MNHEY and CDR2 SMNVEV (reference sequence). CDR3 in DNA: TGTGCCAGCAGTTGGGACAGCGCCGGGGGCATTCAGTACTTC. It specifies CASSWDSAGGIQYF.

The gene calls are TRBV4-1 and TRBJ2-5; the match to TRBD2 covers 8 bases. CDR3 length: 15 residues. CDR1 and CDR2 from the germline V gene are MGHRA and YSYEKL. V was clipped by 2 bases and J by 4 bases; unmatched bases: 6. CDR3 in amino acids: CASSQPPGLAETQYF. The CDR3 region has the DNA TGCGCCAGCAGCCAACCTCCCGGACTAGCAGAGACCCAGTACTTC.

The chain links TRBV11-2 to TRBJ2-1; perhaps TRBD1 as D (6 bases). This CDR3 contains 13 residues. Deletions cut 5 bases from V and 9 bases from J, with 14 bases between. The V gene's germline CDR1 is SGHAT and CDR2 FQNNGV. CDR3 region: CASSLQGSGEQFF. DNA for the CDR3: TGTGCCAGCAGCCTACAGGGTAGTGGTGAGCAGTTCTTC. The full variable domain, its missing parts supplied by reference TRBV11-2 and TRBJ2-1, is EAGVAQSPRYKIIEKRQSVAFWCNPISGHATLYWYQQILGQGPKLLIQFQNNGVVDDSQLPKDRFSAERLKGVDSTLKIQPAKLEDSAVYLCASSLQGSGEQFFGPGTRLTVL.

The rearrangement uses TRBV28 and TRBJ1-2, with 10 bases lining up with TRBD1. From germline, CDR1 is MDHEN and CDR2 SYDVKM. Trimming took 2 bases from V and 5 from J; bases not matched to a gene: 14. The CDR3 extends over 18 amino acids. The CDR3 sequence is CASSLGGWGTGDSYGYTF. CDR3 bases: TGTGCCAGCAGTTTAGGGGGCTGGGGGACAGGGGATTCGTATGGCTACACCTTC.

This rearrangement joins TRBV27 to TRBJ2-3; 7 nucleotides match TRBD1. The CDR3 loop spans 12 amino acids. V trimming: 5 bases; J trimming: 9 bases; junction bases outside the gene matches: 5. The germline gives CDR1 MNHEY, CDR2 SMNVEV (reference sequence). CDR3 region: CASSALDRTQYF. The CDR3 DNA follows: TGTGCCAGCAGTGCCCTGGACAGGACGCAGTATTTT.

The sample holds a few counts of this clone. The chain recombines TRBV21-1 with TRBJ2-2; the tabulated D call, TRBD1, remains unverified against the DNA. TRBV21-1 is a recognized pseudogene. The CDR3 consists of 17 residues. For the CDR3, the DNA is TGTGCCAGCAGCACCCGGGACAGGGCCGAGAACACCGGGGAGCTGTTTTTT. Translated: CASSTRDRAENTGELFF.

The V call is TRBV5-4, the J call TRBJ2-7, with D possibly TRBD2 on 5 matching bases. Germline V gene lookup returns CDR1 SGHNT and CDR2 YYREEE (reference sequence). This CDR3 spans 13 amino acids. Trimming stripped 3 bases from V and 4 bases from J, with 11 bases between. CDR3 protein: CASSYGIMYEQYF. Written as DNA, the CDR3 is TGTGCCAGCAGCTACGGGATTATGTACGAGCAGTACTTC.

This chain uses TRBV28 with TRBJ2-1; D might be TRBD2 (5 bases). V dropped 6 bases and J dropped 6 bases, with 12 bases sitting between them. The CDR3 has 13 residues. CDR1 and CDR2 (germline): MDHEN, SYDVKM. In DNA form, the CDR3 reads TGTGCCAGCAGCCCTACTAGTGGCAATGAGCAGTTCTTC. Its protein is CASSPTSGNEQFF.

This sequence joins TRBV4-3 and TRBJ1-1; D may be TRBD1 (6 bases). The CDR3 is 15 amino acids. Trimming removed 0 bases from V and 2 bases from J, with 10 bases in between. Germline lookup yields CDR1 LGHNA and CDR2 YSLEER. In nucleotides, the CDR3 is TGCGCCAGCAGCCAAGATAGGGGGAGAAACACTGAAGCTTTCTTT. Protein sequence: CASSQDRGRNTEAFF.

The chain carries TRBV7-9 and TRBJ1-4; D ambiguous. Looked up from germline, CDR1 is SEHNR and CDR2 is FQNEAQ (reference sequence). Trimming removed 5 bases from V and 7 bases from J, with 17 bases in between. The length of the CDR3 is 15 residues. The CDR3 sequence: CASSPTALAGEKLFF. CDR3 coding DNA: TGTGCCAGCAGCCCAACAGCCCTGGCGGGTGAAAAACTGTTTTTT.

This chain joins TRBV28 and TRBJ1-5, with D possibly TRBD1 on 6 matching bases. Between the trimmed V and J ends, which lost 1 base and 0 bases, there was a span of 7 bases. There are 15 residues in the CDR3. Germline CDR1 is MDHEN and CDR2 is SYDVKM. The CDR3 nucleotides read TGTGCCAGCAGTTTATCAGGGGATAGCAATCAGCCCCAGCATTTT. This translates into CASSLSGDSNQPQHF.

J is TRBJ2-7 and V is TRBV2; possibly TRBD1 for D (5 bases). The CDR3 is 14 residues long. Trimming pared 4 bases from V and 2 bases from J, leaving 12 bases between. Per the germline V gene, CDR1 is SNHLY and CDR2 is FYNNEI. DNA for the CDR3: TGTGCCAGCAGTGGACAGAGTTCAACCTACGAGCAGTACTTC. Protein product: CASSGQSSTYEQYF.

The rearrangement joins TRBV6-5 to TRBJ1-1; D may be TRBD1 (6 bases). Trimming cost V 2 bases and J 8 bases, with 12 bases left between them. Per the germline V gene, CDR1 is MNHEY and CDR2 is SVGAGI. This CDR3 region has 13 residues. The CDR3 coding sequence is TGTGCCAGCAGTTACAGGGACACCTTGGAAGCTTTCTTT. It encodes CASSYRDTLEAFF.

Only one count was recorded for this clone. The J gene is TRBJ1-2, the V gene TRBV9; 7 nucleotides line up with TRBD1. The CDR3 spans 16 residues. With V trimmed by 6 bases and J by 4 bases, 15 bases remained unmatched. CDR1 and CDR2 from the germline V gene are SGDLS and YYNGEE. In DNA, the CDR3 is TGTGCCAGCACCGGTAGCACAGGGGACAGAGGCTATGGCTACACCTTC. Translating gives CASTGSTGDRGYGYTF.

This chain joins TRBV6-1 and TRBJ2-1; 10 bases align to TRBD2. The CDR3 contains 15 residues. V shed 8 bases and J 8 bases; nucleotides not matched to a gene: 12. Germline assignment: CDR1 MNHNS and CDR2 SASEGT. The CDR3 region has the DNA TGTGCCAGCGGGGAGCGGGAGGGCCGGATATATGAGCAGTTCTTC. The encoded protein is CASGEREGRIYEQFF.

In this sample, this clone turned up once. The chain combines TRBV7-9 with TRBJ2-2; D gene unclear. In germline, CDR1 is SEHNR, CDR2 FQNEAQ (reference sequence). The V end lost 5 bases, the J end lost 5 bases, and 6 bases lay between the germline ends. This CDR3 spans 12 amino acids. Written as DNA, the CDR3 is TGTGCCAGCAGCCTTCGGACCGGGGAGCTGTTTTTT. This encodes CASSLRTGELFF.

The count of this clone is one. V gene TRBV4-3 combines with J gene TRBJ2-6; TRBD1 matches 9 bases. After removal of 4 bases from V and 6 bases from J, the junction contained 4 bases not matched to a gene. The CDR3 loop spans 15 amino acids. Germline CDR1 reads LGHNA; CDR2 reads YSLEER. The CDR3 DNA reads as TGCGCCAGCAGCCCGGACAGGGGTATGGCCAACGTCCTGACTTTC. Protein product: CASSPDRGMANVLTF.

The V call is TRBV6-5, the J call TRBJ2-7; TRBD2 is a possible D gene (5 bases). This CDR3 is built from 15 residues. Deletions cut 6 bases from V and 2 bases from J, with 17 bases between. CDR1 is MNHEY, CDR2 SVGAGI, per germline. This CDR3 reads CASSLSGYRAYEQYF. Here the CDR3 DNA reads TGTGCCAGCAGCCTGTCGGGGTACCGAGCCTACGAGCAGTACTTC.

CDR3 sequence (DNA): TGTGCCAGCAGCCCCGGACAGGCGGCTGAAGCTTTCTTT. Encoded protein: CASSPGQAAEAFF. V is TRBV7-9 and J is TRBJ1-1; 7 nucleotides agree with TRBD1. This CDR3 comprises 13 residues. V lost 5 bases and J lost 6; bases outside the gene matches: 6. CDR1 is SEHNR and CDR2 is FQNEAQ in the germline V gene (reference sequence).